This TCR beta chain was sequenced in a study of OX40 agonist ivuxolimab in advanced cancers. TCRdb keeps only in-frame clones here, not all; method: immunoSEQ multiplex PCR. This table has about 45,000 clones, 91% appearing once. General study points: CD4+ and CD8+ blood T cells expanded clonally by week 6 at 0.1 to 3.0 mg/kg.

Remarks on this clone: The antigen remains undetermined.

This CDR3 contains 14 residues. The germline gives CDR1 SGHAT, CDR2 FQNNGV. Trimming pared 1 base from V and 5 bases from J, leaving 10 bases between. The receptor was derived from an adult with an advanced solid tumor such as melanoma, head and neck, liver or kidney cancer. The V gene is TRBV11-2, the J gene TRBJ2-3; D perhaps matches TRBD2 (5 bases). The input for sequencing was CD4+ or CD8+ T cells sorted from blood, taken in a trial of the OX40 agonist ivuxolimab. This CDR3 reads CASSLGGWIDTQYF. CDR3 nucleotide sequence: TGTGCCAGCAGCTTAGGAGGGTGGATAGATACGCAGTATTTT. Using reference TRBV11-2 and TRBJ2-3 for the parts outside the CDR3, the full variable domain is EAGVAQSPRYKIIEKRQSVAFWCNPISGHATLYWYQQILGQGPKLLIQFQNNGVVDDSQLPKDRFSAERLKGVDSTLKIQPAKLEDSAVYLCASSLGGWIDTQYFGPGTRLTVL.